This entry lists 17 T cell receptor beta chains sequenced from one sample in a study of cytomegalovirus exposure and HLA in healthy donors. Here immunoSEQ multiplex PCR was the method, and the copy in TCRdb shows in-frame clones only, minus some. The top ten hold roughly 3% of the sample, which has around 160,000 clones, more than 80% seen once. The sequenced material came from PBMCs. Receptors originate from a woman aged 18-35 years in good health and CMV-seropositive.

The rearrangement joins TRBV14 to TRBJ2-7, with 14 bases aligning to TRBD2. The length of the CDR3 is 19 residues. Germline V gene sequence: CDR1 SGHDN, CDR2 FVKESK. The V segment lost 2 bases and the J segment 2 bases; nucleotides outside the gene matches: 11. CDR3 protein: CASSQTNRTSGRLTYEQYF. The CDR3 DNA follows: TGTGCCAGCAGCCAAACGAATAGGACTAGCGGGAGGCTCACCTACGAGCAGTACTTC.

The CDR3 loop reads CASGSAGTGVSSYNSPLHF. CDR3 DNA sequence: TGTGCTAGTGGTTCCGCCGGGACAGGGGTGAGCTCCTATAATTCACCCCTCCACTTT. The chain carries TRBV12-5 and TRBJ1-6; 10 bases align to TRBD1. With V trimmed by 4 bases and J by 0 bases, 9 bases remained unmatched. There are 19 residues in the CDR3. CDR1 and CDR2 (germline): LGHNT, FRNRAP.

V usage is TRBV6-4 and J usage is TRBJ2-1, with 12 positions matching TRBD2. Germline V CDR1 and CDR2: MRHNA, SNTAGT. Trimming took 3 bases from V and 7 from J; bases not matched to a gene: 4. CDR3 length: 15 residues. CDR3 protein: CASSESTSGGNEQFF. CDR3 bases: TGTGCCAGCAGTGAGTCGACTAGCGGGGGTAATGAGCAGTTCTTC.

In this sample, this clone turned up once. The CDR3 nucleotides are TGCGCCAGCAGCCAAGTTGCGCTAGCGCGGTACAATGAGCAGTTCTTC. The encoded protein is CASSQVALARYNEQFF. The chain has TRBV4-1 and TRBJ2-1, with D possibly TRBD2 on 6 matching bases. The CDR3 length is 16 residues. CDR1 is MGHRA and CDR2 is YSYEKL in the germline V gene. Trimming took 1 base from V and 4 from J, leaving 14 bases between them.

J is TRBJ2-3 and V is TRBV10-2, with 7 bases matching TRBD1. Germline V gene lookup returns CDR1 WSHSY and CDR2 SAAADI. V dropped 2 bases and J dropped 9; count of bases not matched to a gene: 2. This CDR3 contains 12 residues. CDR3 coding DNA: TGCGCCAGCAGTGAGGGCAGGGGGACGCAGTATTTT. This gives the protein CASSEGRGTQYF.

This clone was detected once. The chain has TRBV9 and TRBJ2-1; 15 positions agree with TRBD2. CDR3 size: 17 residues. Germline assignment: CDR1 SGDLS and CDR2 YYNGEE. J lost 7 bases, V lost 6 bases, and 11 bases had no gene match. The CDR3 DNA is TGTGCCAGCACCCAACGGGGACTAGCGGGGGGTCAGAATGAGCAGTTCTTC. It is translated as CASTQRGLAGGQNEQFF.

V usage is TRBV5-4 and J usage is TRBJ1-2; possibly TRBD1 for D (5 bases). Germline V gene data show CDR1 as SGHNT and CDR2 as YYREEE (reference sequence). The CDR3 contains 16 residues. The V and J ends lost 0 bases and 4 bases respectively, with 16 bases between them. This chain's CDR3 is CASSLEKGREGYGYTF. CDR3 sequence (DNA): TGTGCCAGCAGCTTGGAGAAGGGCAGGGAGGGCTATGGCTACACCTTC.

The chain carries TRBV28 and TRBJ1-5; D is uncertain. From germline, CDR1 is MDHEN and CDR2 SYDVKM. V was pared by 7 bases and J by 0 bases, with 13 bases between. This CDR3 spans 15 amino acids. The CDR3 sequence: CASNTAVDSNQPQHF. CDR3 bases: TGTGCCAGCAACACCGCAGTCGATAGCAATCAGCCCCAGCATTTT.

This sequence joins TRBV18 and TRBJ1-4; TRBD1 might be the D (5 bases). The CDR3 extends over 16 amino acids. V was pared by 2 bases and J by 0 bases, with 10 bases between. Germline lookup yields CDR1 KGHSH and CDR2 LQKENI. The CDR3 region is CASSPSGGATNEKLFF. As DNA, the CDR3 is TGTGCCAGCTCACCATCGGGGGGAGCAACTAATGAAAAACTGTTTTTT.

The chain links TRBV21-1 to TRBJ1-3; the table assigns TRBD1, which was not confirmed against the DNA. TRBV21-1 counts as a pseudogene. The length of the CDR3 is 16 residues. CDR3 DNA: TGTGCCAGCAGCACCTACAGGGGGCTCTCTGGAAACACCATATATTTT. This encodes CASSTYRGLSGNTIYF.

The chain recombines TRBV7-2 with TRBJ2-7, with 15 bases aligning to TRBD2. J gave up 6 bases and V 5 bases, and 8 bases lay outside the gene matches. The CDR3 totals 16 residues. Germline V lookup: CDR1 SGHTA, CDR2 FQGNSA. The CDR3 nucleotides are TGTGCCAGCAGCCTTATGGAGGGACTAGCGGGAGGCGAGCAGTACTTC. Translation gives CASSLMEGLAGGEQYF.

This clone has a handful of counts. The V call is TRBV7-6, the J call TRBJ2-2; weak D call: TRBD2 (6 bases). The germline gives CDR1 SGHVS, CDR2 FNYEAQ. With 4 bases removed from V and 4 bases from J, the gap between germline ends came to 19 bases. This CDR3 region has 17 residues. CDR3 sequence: CASSSLGGRAPTGELFF. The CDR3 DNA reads TGTGCCAGCAGCTCCCTGGGGGGTAGGGCCCCCACCGGGGAGCTGTTTTTT.

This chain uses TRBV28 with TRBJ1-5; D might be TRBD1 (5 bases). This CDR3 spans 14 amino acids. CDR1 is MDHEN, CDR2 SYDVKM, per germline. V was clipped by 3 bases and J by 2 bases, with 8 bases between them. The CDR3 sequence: CASSFDSRNQPQHF. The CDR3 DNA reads TGTGCCAGCAGTTTCGACAGTCGCAATCAGCCCCAGCATTTT.

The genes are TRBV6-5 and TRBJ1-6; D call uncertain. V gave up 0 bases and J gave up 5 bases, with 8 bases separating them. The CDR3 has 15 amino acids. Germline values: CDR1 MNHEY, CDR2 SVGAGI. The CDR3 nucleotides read TGTGCCAGCAGTTACTCGAACAGAAATAATTCACCCCTCCACTTT. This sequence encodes CASSYSNRNNSPLHF.

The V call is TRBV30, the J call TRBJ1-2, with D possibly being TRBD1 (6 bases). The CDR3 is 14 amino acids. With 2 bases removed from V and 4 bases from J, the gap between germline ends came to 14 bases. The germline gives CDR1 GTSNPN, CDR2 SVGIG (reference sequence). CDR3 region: CAWSTRGRGYGYTF. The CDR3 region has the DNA TGTGCCTGGAGTACCAGGGGCCGGGGCTATGGCTACACCTTC.

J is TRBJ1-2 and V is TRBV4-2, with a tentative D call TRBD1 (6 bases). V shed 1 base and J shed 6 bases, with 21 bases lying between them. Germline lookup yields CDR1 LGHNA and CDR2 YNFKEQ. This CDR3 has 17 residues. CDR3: CASSQGLGADPGDGYTF. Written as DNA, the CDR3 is TGTGCCAGCAGCCAAGGGCTTGGGGCCGACCCAGGGGATGGCTACACCTTC.

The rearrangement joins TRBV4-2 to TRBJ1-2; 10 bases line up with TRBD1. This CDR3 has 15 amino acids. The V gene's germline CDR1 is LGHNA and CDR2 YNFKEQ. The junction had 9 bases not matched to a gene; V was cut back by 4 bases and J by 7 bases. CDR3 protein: CASSPGDRGRVGYTF. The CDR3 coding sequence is TGTGCCAGCAGCCCAGGAGACAGGGGGCGGGTTGGCTACACCTTC.